Listed below are T cell receptor beta chains from one sample, sequenced in a study of T cell changes during pregnancy in multiple sclerosis. Produced via immunoSEQ multiplex PCR; TCRdb's table is partial and in-frame only. The sample lists fewer than 95,000 clones; about 93% were seen once. Material: peripheral blood, obtained in the first trimester of pregnancy. The receptor set was obtained from a female donor with multiple sclerosis, enrolled in a pregnancy study. The CDR3 runs from the conserved cysteine through the conserved F or W. D genes are given only for firm matches. A clone size is listed for some rows: how often the clone was seen (once, few, many), or a class if it is expanded.

>-|-|TRBV5-6|TRBJ2-2
CASREGFSGPTPGELFF
TGTGCCAGCAGGGAGGGGTTTTCCGGCCCCACCCCCGGGGAGCTGTTTTTT
>-|-|TRBV19|TRBJ2-7
CASSQSSEQYF
TGTGCCAGTTCCCAATCTAGCGAGCAGTACTTC
>-|TRBD1|TRBV7-7|TRBJ2-2
CASSLSQGKVAGELFF
TGTGCTAGCAGCTTGTCACAGGGGAAGGTCGCCGGGGAGCTGTTTTTT
>many|-|TRBV2|TRBJ1-2
CASSDTGIANYGYTF
TGTGCCAGCAGTGATACAGGCATCGCTAACTATGGCTACACCTTC
>-|-|TRBV6-4|TRBJ1-1
CASRDSQMNTEAFF
TGTGCCAGCCGAGACTCACAGATGAACACTGAAGCTTTCTTT
>-|-|TRBV29-1|TRBJ1-2
CSVPGKNYGYTF
TGCAGCGTTCCGGGGAAGAACTATGGCTACACCTTC
>-|TRBD1|TRBV2|TRBJ1-2
CASSGWTGEGYTF
TGTGCCAGCAGCGGATGGACAGGGGAAGGCTACACCTTC
>-|-|TRBV5-6|TRBJ2-6
CASSKTGANVLTF
TGTGCCAGCAGCAAAACAGGGGCCAACGTCCTGACTTTC
>-|TRBD1|TRBV11-3|TRBJ2-2
CASSFRQGSGELFF
TGTGCCAGCAGCTTCAGACAGGGGTCCGGGGAGCTGTTTTTT
>-|TRBD1|TRBV30|TRBJ1-4
CALTWTGTNEKLFF
TGTGCCCTGACGTGGACAGGCACTAATGAAAAACTGTTTTTT
>-|-|TRBV19|TRBJ1-2
CASSIRGGLTPNF
TGTGCCAGTAGTATCCGAGGGGGATTAACACCAAACTTC
>-|-|TRBV7-6|TRBJ1-5
CASSLDWGDQPQHF
TGTGCCAGCAGCTTAGATTGGGGGGATCAGCCCCAGCATTTT
>-|-|TRBV6-5|TRBJ2-5
CASSYSSIQETQYF
TGTGCCAGCAGTTATAGTTCGATTCAAGAGACCCAGTACTTC
>-|-|TRBV10-3|TRBJ2-1
CAISESLGAVRDEQFF
TGTGCCATCAGTGAGTCCCTTGGGGCGGTTCGCGATGAGCAGTTCTTC
>-|TRBD2|TRBV12-5|TRBJ2-1
CASAPKGTSGDNEQFF
TGTGCTAGTGCCCCGAAAGGGACTAGCGGGGACAATGAGCAGTTCTTC
>-|-|TRBV25-1|TRBJ1-2
CASVVPGTNYGYTF
TGTGCCAGCGTAGTCCCAGGGACTAACTATGGCTACACCTTC
>-|-|TRBV6-5|TRBJ1-5
CASSADSNNQPQHF
TGTGCCAGCAGTGCTGACAGTAATAATCAGCCCCAGCATTTT
>-|-|TRBV29-1|TRBJ1-1
CGGAKTEAFF
TGCGGGGGGGCGAAAACTGAAGCTTTCTTT
>-|TRBD1|TRBV6-5|TRBJ1-5
CASSPRGSNQPQHF
TGTGCCAGCAGCCCCAGGGGGAGCAATCAGCCCCAGCATTTT
>once|-|TRBV6-5|TRBJ1-3
CASSYSRQAGRNTIYF
TGTGCCAGCAGTTACTCCCGACAGGCCGGGAGAAACACCATATATTTT
>-|TRBD2|TRBV30|TRBJ2-1
CAWRMGDYYNEQFF
TGTGCCTGGAGAATGGGGGACTATTACAATGAGCAGTTCTTC
>-|-|TRBV15|TRBJ2-5
CATSRGLQETQYF
TGTGCCACCAGCAGAGGACTTCAAGAGACCCAGTACTTC
>-|-|TRBV2|TRBJ1-2
CASSVGGPTNYGYTF
TGTGCCAGCAGTGTGGGAGGGCCGACTAACTATGGCTACACCTTC
>-|-|TRBV5-4|TRBJ2-1
CASSLHGSGNEQFF
TGTGCCAGCAGCTTACACGGCTCGGGCAATGAGCAGTTCTTC
>-|-|TRBV6-1|TRBJ1-5
CVSSEQGQLNQPQHF
TGTGTCAGCAGTGAACAAGGACAGCTCAATCAGCCCCAGCATTTT
>-|TRBD1|TRBV6-4|TRBJ1-1
CASRVDRDRTEAFF
TGTGCCAGCAGGGTAGACAGGGATCGGACTGAAGCTTTCTTT